These T cell receptor beta chains were read from a single sample in a study of T cells in Graves' hyperthyroidism and ophthalmopathy. Via MiXCR, TCRdb re-called the multiplex PCR reads, giving one row per CDR3 protein. The sample includes some 770,000 distinct CDR3 sequences, about a sixth seen only once; the top ten take around 7.7%. The source material was blood. These receptors originate from a man younger than 35 with Graves' hyperthyroidism. Both conserved end residues are part of each CDR3.

TRBJ2-1 | TRBV2 | CASSLDSGANYNEQFF
TRBJ2-3 | TRBV28 | CASSTAGTEVTDTQYF
TRBJ1-4 | TRBV28 | CASRSEKGEKLFF
TRBJ2-1 | TRBV3-1 | CASEGRYNEQFF
TRBJ1-5 | TRBV15 | CATSRDAGGSNQPQHF
TRBJ2-1 | TRBV7-3 | CASSLSGLAGGTNEQFF
TRBJ2-7 | TRBV18 | CASSAGTGPYEQYF
TRBJ2-1 | TRBV11-2 | CASSSFRLAGGREQFF
TRBJ1-5 | TRBV20-1 | CSARGRAGGGNQPQHF
TRBJ1-1 | TRBV30 | CAWTAGVGNTEAFF
TRBJ2-5 | TRBV4-1 | CASSSASGVQYF
TRBJ2-1 | TRBV6-2/TRBV6-3 | CAGSYGLAANEQFF
TRBJ1-1 | TRBV6-1 | CASSESGHPNTEAFF
TRBJ2-7 | TRBV20-1 | CSAARGGRAVEQYF
TRBJ1-3 | TRBV20-1 | CSAGMAARAIYF
TRBJ1-5 | TRBV6-1 | CASEGRTGPQPQHF
TRBJ2-5 | TRBV19 | CASMTGAGETQYF
TRBJ2-5 | TRBV27 | CASGLAGRQETQYF
TRBJ2-7 | TRBV27 | CASMRFPGQSYEQYF
TRBJ2-3 | TRBV30 | CAWIRSPGVTDTQYF
TRBJ1-2 | TRBV5-1 | CASSLWTNYGYTF
TRBJ1-1 | TRBV29-1 | CSVASTGMNTEAFF
TRBJ1-5 | TRBV6-2/TRBV6-3 | CASTGARQGAVNQPQHF
TRBJ2-5 | TRBV2 | CASKRDGSETQYF
TRBJ2-1 | TRBV28 | CASSLWQGYNEQFF
TRBJ2-5 | TRBV12-3/TRBV12-4 | CASRWDRGRVDQETQYF
TRBJ1-3 | TRBV12-3/TRBV12-4 | CASSFRGAGNTIYF
TRBJ2-2 | TRBV2 | CASTLDRVAGELFF